One sample yielded the 10 T cell receptor beta chains listed below, sequenced in a study of cytomegalovirus exposure and HLA in healthy donors. Use of 60 Vbeta and 13 Jbeta primers characterized the PCR. Profiling relied on immunoSEQ multiplex PCR, and the TCRdb table lists in-frame clones only, not all of them. The sample contains some 97,000 clones, approximately 80% of which appear only once. Input material: PBMCs. Every receptor here comes from a woman aged 18-29 years in good health and CMV-seronegative.

This clone was observed a single time. The J gene is TRBJ2-1, the V gene TRBV29-1; 7 bases are shared with TRBD1. Losses at the gene ends were 5 bases for V and 4 bases for J; bases not matched to a gene: 5. CDR3 size: 13 residues. Germline CDR1 and CDR2: SQVTM and ANQGSEA. DNA for the CDR3: TGCAGCGTTCTGGCAGGGGGTTACAATGAGCAGTTCTTC. Amino acids: CSVLAGGYNEQFF.

This chain connects TRBV2 to TRBJ2-1; weak D call: TRBD2 (5 bases). From germline, CDR1 is SNHLY and CDR2 FYNNEI. This CDR3 is built from 16 residues. Between the trimmed V and J ends, which lost 6 bases and 1 base, there was a span of 16 bases. The CDR3 protein is CASRGSRRGSYNEQFF. The CDR3, as DNA: TGTGCCAGCAGGGGGTCTAGACGGGGATCCTACAATGAGCAGTTCTTC. The whole variable domain, filled in from reference TRBV2 and TRBJ2-1, reads EPEVTQTPSHQVTQMGQEVILRCVPISNHLYFYWYRQILGQKVEFLVSFYNNEISEKSEIFDDQFSVERPDGSNFTLKIRSTKLEDSAMYFCASRGSRRGSYNEQFFGPGTRLTVL.

The rearrangement links TRBV7-6 to TRBJ2-1; 11 nucleotides align to TRBD1. The CDR3 loop spans 17 amino acids. Germline V gives CDR1 SGHVS, CDR2 FNYEAQ. V lost 2 bases, J lost 6 bases, and 9 bases stayed unmatched. The CDR3 loop reads CASSLRPGTGGLNEQFF. DNA of the CDR3: TGTGCCAGCAGCTTACGTCCCGGGACAGGGGGTCTCAATGAGCAGTTCTTC.

V and J are TRBV28 and TRBJ2-5, with D unclear. The DNA end is more similar to TRBJ2-7, so the J call may be wrong. From germline, CDR1 is MDHEN and CDR2 SYDVKM. The CDR3 runs 13 residues. The CDR3 region is CASSGRPRYEQYF. The CDR3 DNA follows: TGTGCCAGCAGTGGCAGGCCCCGCTACGAGCAGTACTTC.

This clone has a single count. The chain combines TRBV2 with TRBJ2-3, with 14 positions matching TRBD2. V dropped 8 bases and J dropped 5; count of bases not matched to a gene: 3. The CDR3 is 14 amino acids. Germline lookup yields CDR1 SNHLY and CDR2 FYNNEI. In nucleotides, the CDR3 is TGTGCCAGCCCGACTAGCGGGGGGGAAGATACGCAGTATTTT. Amino acids: CASPTSGGEDTQYF.

The chain uses TRBV5-6 and TRBJ1-3; D is uncertain. With 5 bases removed from V and 2 bases from J, the gap between germline ends came to 11 bases. There are 14 residues in the CDR3. Germline loops: CDR1 SGHDT, CDR2 YYEEEE. CDR3 in amino acids: CASRPYEAGNTIYF. CDR3 DNA: TGTGCCAGCAGGCCCTATGAGGCTGGAAACACCATATATTTT.

The chain carries TRBV7-6 and TRBJ2-7, with 8 bases matching TRBD1. The CDR3 runs 16 residues. V lost 3 bases to trimming and J lost 9 bases; unmatched junction nucleotides: 16. Looked up from germline, CDR1 is SGHVS and CDR2 is FNYEAQ. The CDR3 nucleotides are TGTGCCAGCAGCTTGGGGGGAACAGACAGGGGTGACGGGCAGTACTTC. Amino acids: CASSLGGTDRGDGQYF. The entire variable domain, with the rest obtained from reference TRBV7-6 and TRBJ2-7, is as follows: GAGVSQSPRYKVTKRGQDVALRCDPISGHVSLYWYRQALGQGPEFLTYFNYEAQQDKSGLPNDRFSAERPEGSISTLTIQRTEQRDSAMYRCASSLGGTDRGDGQYFGPGTRLTVT.

As regards this clone: An end of the junction does not agree with germline; a read error may underlie this. The chain carries TRBV7-7 and TRBJ2-5; 8 bases agree with TRBD1. There are 14 residues in the CDR3. Germline loops: CDR1 SSHAT, CDR2 FNYEAQ (reference sequence). The CDR3 sequence is CASSFGQGGETQYF. CDR3 DNA sequence: TGTGCTAGCAGCTTCGGACAGGGCGGGGAGACCCAGTACTTC. Variable domain in full (rest from reference TRBV7-7 and TRBJ2-5): GAGVSQSPRYKVTKRGQDVTLRCDPISSHATLYWYQQALGQGPEFLTYFNYEAQPDKSGLPSDRFSAERPEGSISTLTIQRTEQRDSAMYRCASSFGQGGETQYFGPGTRLLVL.

The chain couples TRBV30 to TRBJ1-3, with 8 bases identical to TRBD1. Germline-derived CDR1 and CDR2 are GTSNPN and SVGIG (reference sequence). This CDR3 is built from 13 residues. Trimming at V came to 5 bases and at J to 4 bases, leaving 4 bases not matched to a gene. CDR3: CAWGQGKGNTIYF. DNA of the CDR3: TGTGCCTGGGGACAGGGAAAAGGAAACACCATATATTTT.

This chain links TRBV27 with TRBJ2-3; weak D call: TRBD1 (5 bases). V shed 2 bases and J shed 6 bases, with 12 bases lying between them. The CDR3 length is 14 residues. Germline V gene data show CDR1 as MNHEY and CDR2 as SMNVEV (reference sequence). The CDR3 here is CASSLRGLSDTQYF. The CDR3 bases are TGTGCCAGCAGTTTAAGGGGTTTGTCGGATACGCAGTATTTT.